The clone carrying this T cell receptor (beta chain) was observed a handful of times. In the source study's methods: By means of reference gene primer amplification, nucleated cell counts were estimated. The data were produced by immunoSEQ multiplex PCR, yet TCRdb's version contains in-frame clones alone and is incomplete. V and J calls and clone size are copied from that table; D and trimming were computed from the DNA. This sample has 160,000 or so clones, with more than 90% found just once. These data originate in a study of blood T cell repertoires in COVID-19. Study overall: Both acute and convalescent COVID-19 samples were obtained from the United States, Italy and Spain. Sources were T cells, B-cell-depleted T cells, or PBMCs; the material itself was cDNA or gDNA.

The CDR3 is made up of 13 amino acids. CDR1 and CDR2 (germline): MNHEY, SVGAGI. V was pared by 0 bases and J by 11 bases, with 13 bases between. The rearrangement joins TRBV6-5 to TRBJ1-1, with a possible D match to TRBD1 (5 bases). The source material was peripheral blood. This clonotype originated in a man aged 55 to 70 with active or convalescent COVID-19. CDR3 region: CASSYSRQSQAFF. The CDR3 DNA is TGTGCCAGCAGTTACTCGAGACAGTCCCAGGCTTTCTTT.